The 16 T cell receptor beta chains below were found in one sample sequenced in a study of T cell responses to AZD1222 COVID-19 vaccine. The assay was immunoSEQ multiplex PCR, and TCRdb's table has in-frame clones only and misses some. The sample contains around 88,000 clones, nearly 90% of which appear only once. The sample consisted of peripheral blood, taken on day 0 of AZD1222 vaccination. The receptors were sampled from an adult in good health.

The V call is TRBV6-5, the J call TRBJ1-2; D gene unclear. From germline, CDR1 is MNHEY and CDR2 SVGAGI. V was clipped by 4 bases and J by 4 bases, with 7 bases between them. This CDR3 contains 12 residues. Here the CDR3 reads CASSSEAYGYTF. As DNA, the CDR3 is TGTGCCAGCAGTTCTGAAGCCTATGGCTACACCTTC.

The V gene is TRBV5-1, the J gene TRBJ1-2; 10 nucleotides line up with TRBD1. J lost 5 bases, V lost 0 bases, and 1 base had no gene match. Per germline, CDR1 SGHRS and CDR2 YFSETQ. CDR3 length: 14 amino acids. CDR3 region: CASSLGQGAYGYTF. The DNA of the CDR3 is TGCGCCAGCAGCTTGGGACAGGGGGCGTATGGCTACACCTTC.

This chain uses TRBV7-9 with TRBJ2-1, with TRBD1 identical over 7 bases. Germline CDR1 SEHNR, CDR2 FQNEAQ (reference sequence). The CDR3 spans 17 residues. The J segment lost 0 bases and the V segment lost 4 bases, leaving 9 bases of the junction unmatched. The CDR3 protein is CASSSQLGGSSYNEQFF. DNA of the CDR3: TGTGCCAGCAGCTCCCAACTAGGGGGCAGCTCCTACAATGAGCAGTTCTTC.

This chain joins TRBV27 and TRBJ2-1; 13 nucleotides align to TRBD2. The CDR3 is 17 residues long. V shed 4 bases, J shed 0 bases, and the junction held 3 bases outside the gene matches. The germline gives CDR1 MNHEY, CDR2 SMNVEV (reference sequence). In nucleotides, the CDR3 is TGTGCCAGCAGTTCGACTAGCGGGAGGACCTCCTACAATGAGCAGTTCTTC. Translating gives CASSSTSGRTSYNEQFF.

This clone was seen a handful of times. This chain joins TRBV5-1 and TRBJ2-7; 7 nucleotides match TRBD1. Germline V gene lookup returns CDR1 SGHRS and CDR2 YFSETQ. This CDR3 spans 16 amino acids. V shed 1 base and J 2 bases; nucleotides not matched to a gene: 9. CDR3 DNA sequence: TGCGCCAGCAGCTTGTACGGACAGGTTCTGCCCTACGAGCAGTACTTC. Translated: CASSLYGQVLPYEQYF.

The chain employs TRBV7-3 and TRBJ2-1, with D hard to call. In germline, CDR1 is SGHTA, CDR2 FQGTGA. The V end was cut by 1 base, the J end by 7 bases, with 8 bases between. The CDR3 length is 13 residues. In DNA, the CDR3 is TGTGCCAGCAGCTTAAATGCCCCGAATGAGCAGTTCTTC. It codes for CASSLNAPNEQFF.

The chain joins TRBV4-1 to TRBJ2-7; 11 positions match TRBD1. Trimming took 5 bases from V and 2 from J; bases not matched to a gene: 11. Looked up from germline, CDR1 is MGHRA and CDR2 is YSYEKL. The CDR3 length is 17 residues. The CDR3 bases are TGCGCCAGCAGCTATAGGACAGGGGGCTTCTCCCCCTACGAGCAGTACTTC. This codes for CASSYRTGGFSPYEQYF.

The chain uses TRBV4-3 and TRBJ2-1; D might be TRBD2 (5 bases). CDR1 and CDR2 from the germline V gene are LGHNA and YSLEER. The CDR3 extends over 13 amino acids. Trimming took 0 bases from V and 12 from J, leaving 12 bases between them. The CDR3 sequence: CASSQDLEERQFF. The CDR3 nucleotides read TGCGCCAGCAGCCAAGATCTGGAGGAACGGCAGTTCTTC.

This clone was picked up a small number of times. This rearrangement joins TRBV7-6 to TRBJ2-2, with 8 bases aligning to TRBD1. Germline lookup yields CDR1 SGHVS and CDR2 FNYEAQ. This CDR3 is 19 amino acids long. V lost 5 bases and J lost 0; bases outside the gene matches: 14. The CDR3, as DNA: TGTGCCAGCAGCCCTACCCCCGGGACAGGCGTTTCGAACACCGGGGAGCTGTTTTTT. Amino acid sequence: CASSPTPGTGVSNTGELFF.

By share, this clone ranks as medium-sized (0.01 to 0.1%). The chain employs TRBV19 and TRBJ1-5; a weak D match, TRBD1 (5 bases). The CDR3 is 15 amino acids. In germline, CDR1 is LNHDA, CDR2 SQIVND (reference sequence). V gave up 1 base and J gave up 6 bases, with 13 bases separating them. As DNA, the CDR3 is TGTGCCAGTAGTATAGTGTGGGCAGGGAGTCAGCCCCAGCATTTT. Encoded protein: CASSIVWAGSQPQHF.

The rearrangement joins TRBV11-1 to TRBJ2-7, with 9 bases matching TRBD1. Trimming took 4 bases from V and 1 from J; bases not matched to a gene: 5. Per germline, CDR1 SGHAT and CDR2 FQDESV (reference sequence). CDR3 length equals 15 residues. CDR3 residues: CASSSGTGNSYEQYF. Here the CDR3 DNA reads TGTGCCAGCAGCTCGGGGACAGGGAATTCCTACGAGCAGTACTTC.

This clone was seen only once. This chain joins TRBV10-3 and TRBJ1-2; weak D call: TRBD1 (5 bases). The CDR3 is 14 residues long. Germline lookup yields CDR1 ENHRY and CDR2 SYGVKD. Trimming took 4 bases from V and 1 from J, leaving 10 bases between them. In DNA form, the CDR3 reads TGTGCCATCAGTGGGGGGACGCATAACTATGGCTACACCTTC. Translated, it gives CAISGGTHNYGYTF.

This chain links TRBV11-2 with TRBJ2-1; TRBD2 might be the D (6 bases). Germline V lookup: CDR1 SGHAT, CDR2 FQNNGV. V was clipped by 4 bases and J by 8 bases, with 15 bases between them. CDR3 size: 14 residues. The CDR3 is CASSYSGRRDEQFF. CDR3 DNA sequence: TGTGCCAGCAGCTATAGCGGAAGAAGGGATGAGCAGTTCTTC.

The chain links TRBV6-5 to TRBJ2-7; 7 bases agree with TRBD1. Germline V gene data show CDR1 as MNHEY and CDR2 as SVGAGI. V trimming: 5 bases; J trimming: 2 bases; junction bases outside the gene matches: 6. The CDR3 is 14 residues long. The DNA of the CDR3 is TGTGCCAGCAGTAACCCGGGACAGACCTACGAGCAGTACTTC. This gives the protein CASSNPGQTYEQYF.

This sequence joins TRBV28 and TRBJ1-2; the D gene is possibly TRBD1 (5 bases). The CDR3 covers 14 residues. The germline V gene encodes CDR1 MDHEN and CDR2 SYDVKM. V was cut by 6 bases and J by 8 bases, with 19 bases left in between. The CDR3 DNA reads TGTGCCAGCAGGGTCAGGGAGTTCGGGAGGGGCTACACCTTC. Protein sequence: CASRVREFGRGYTF.

The genes are TRBV7-2 and TRBJ2-7; D unclear. Trimming took 7 bases from V and 1 from J, leaving 5 bases between them. The CDR3 extends over 11 amino acids. The V gene's germline CDR1 is SGHTA and CDR2 FQGNSA. The chain's CDR3 is CASTASYEQYF. DNA of the CDR3: TGTGCCAGCACGGCTTCCTACGAGCAGTACTTC.